This entry lists 10 T cell receptor beta chains sequenced from one sample in a study of T cell responses to AZD1222 COVID-19 vaccine. Repertoires were generated with immunoSEQ multiplex PCR, while TCRdb's copy carries only in-frame clones and drops some. The sample records under 150,000 clones, 70% to 90% being singletons. The specimen was peripheral blood, collected on day 0 of AZD1222 vaccination. These receptors all stem from an adult in good health.

This clone occurred once. The gene calls are TRBV20-1 and TRBJ2-1; maybe TRBD2 (5 bases). This CDR3 has 14 amino acids. In germline, CDR1 is DFQATT, CDR2 SNEGSKA (reference sequence). Trimming removed 3 bases from V and 6 bases from J, with 15 bases in between. The CDR3 sequence is CSASSGRRVNEQFF. DNA of the CDR3: TGCAGTGCTAGTAGTGGGAGAAGGGTCAATGAGCAGTTCTTC.

V is TRBV20-1 and J is TRBJ2-1; D is unclear. This CDR3 region has 11 residues. Germline loops: CDR1 DFQATT, CDR2 SNEGSKA (reference sequence). V lost 3 bases and J lost 10, with 10 bases in between. Here the CDR3 reads CSASIGPEQFF. CDR3 bases: TGCAGTGCTAGTATAGGCCCGGAGCAGTTCTTC.

The chain links TRBV9 to TRBJ2-7; a weak D match, TRBD2 (6 bases). The CDR3 covers 16 residues. The V end was cut by 2 bases, the J end by 3 bases, with 18 bases between. CDR1 and CDR2 (germline): SGDLS, YYNGEE. The CDR3 DNA sequence: TGTGCCAGCAGCGTTAATGGAGGGAAAGAAATCTACGAGCAGTACTTC. It yields the protein CASSVNGGKEIYEQYF.

This sequence joins TRBV7-9 and TRBJ2-1, with a tentative D call TRBD1 (5 bases). The CDR3 has 13 residues. In germline, CDR1 is SEHNR, CDR2 FQNEAQ (reference sequence). V was pared by 2 bases and J by 8 bases, with 10 bases between. CDR3 bases: TGTGCCAGCAGCTTATGGGGCCGTCATGAGCAGTTCTTC. As protein: CASSLWGRHEQFF.

This chain links TRBV5-1 with TRBJ1-2; D not resolved. Between the trimmed V and J ends, which lost 0 bases and 6 bases, there was a span of 12 bases. The CDR3 has 14 amino acids. Germline CDR1 SGHRS, CDR2 YFSETQ. CDR3 loop: CASSLEQPVHGYTF. CDR3 in DNA: TGCGCCAGCAGCTTGGAACAACCTGTCCATGGCTACACCTTC.

This clone was seen only once. The chain uses TRBV18 and TRBJ2-5; D may correspond to TRBD1 or TRBD2 (6 bases each). The germline V gene encodes CDR1 KGHSH and CDR2 LQKENI. V was pared by 3 bases and J by 3 bases, with 17 bases between. This CDR3 has 16 residues. The CDR3 coding sequence is TGTGCCAGCTCACCCTTAAGGGGGGCCCAAAAAGAGACCCAGTACTTC. This translates into CASSPLRGAQKETQYF.

CDR3 in DNA: TGTGCCAGCAGCCTACCCGGTGGGCCCCAGCATTTT. This gives the protein CASSLPGGPQHF. This chain uses TRBV7-9 with TRBJ1-5; no clear D. CDR1 and CDR2 (germline): SEHNR, FQNEAQ (reference sequence). Trimming shortened V by 5 bases and J by 9 bases, and 11 bases separated the two germline ends. This CDR3 is 12 amino acids long.

DNA of the CDR3: TGTGCCAGCAGTTTACTAACTAGCGGGAGACTCTACGAGCAGTACTTC. Its translation: CASSLLTSGRLYEQYF. The chain is built from TRBV28 and TRBJ2-7; 11 nucleotides line up with TRBD2. Germline assignment: CDR1 MDHEN and CDR2 SYDVKM. The CDR3 totals 16 residues. The trim removed 2 bases at V and 3 bases at J, leaving 6 bases unmatched.

In the case of this clone: Additional DNA sequences in this sample encode the identical CDR3. The chain combines TRBV28 with TRBJ1-5, with D unresolved. The CDR3 is 12 residues long. V was pared by 2 bases and J by 7 bases, with 6 bases between. Per germline, CDR1 MDHEN and CDR2 SYDVKM. CDR3 sequence (DNA): TGTGCCAGCAGTTTAGGATGGCAGCCCCAGCATTTT. Its translation is CASSLGWQPQHF. The variable domain in full, completed from reference TRBV28 and TRBJ1-5, reads DVKVTQSSRYLVKRTGEKVFLECVQDMDHENMFWYRQDPGLGLRLIYFSYDVKMKEKGDIPEGYSVSREKKERFSLILESASTNQTSMYLCASSLGWQPQHFGDGTRLSIL.

This sequence joins TRBV24-1 and TRBJ2-1; the D gene could be TRBD1 or TRBD2 (5 bases each). This CDR3 comprises 11 residues. Trimming stripped 7 bases from V and 16 bases from J, with 16 bases between. Germline V gene data show CDR1 as KGHDR and CDR2 as SFDVKD. The CDR3 coding sequence is TGTGCCACCAGCACGGGGCGACTACAATTCTTC. Encoded protein: CATSTGRLQFF.